What follows are 13 T cell receptor beta chains derived from one specimen sequenced in a study of cytomegalovirus exposure and HLA in healthy donors. The primer mix had 60 Vbeta and 13 Jbeta primers. The table came from immunoSEQ multiplex PCR; TCRdb's copy has only in-frame clones and leaves some out. Among about 160,000 clones listed, less than 90% were seen once. The specimen sequenced was PBMCs. Receptors originate from a man aged 18-30 years in good health and CMV-seronegative.

V is TRBV5-4 and J is TRBJ2-7; 9 bases are shared with TRBD1. CDR3 length: 13 amino acids. Trimming cost V 0 bases and J 6 bases; bases outside gene matches: 1. Germline CDR1 is SGHNT and CDR2 is YYREEE (reference sequence). For the CDR3, the DNA is TGTGCCAGCAGCTTGGAGGGACAGGGCGAGCAGTACTTC. This codes for CASSLEGQGEQYF.

This chain joins TRBV18 and TRBJ2-5; 8 nucleotides line up with TRBD1. The CDR3 extends over 15 amino acids. Germline CDR1 and CDR2: KGHSH and LQKENI. Unmatched junction bases numbered 8, after V lost 3 bases and J lost 5 bases. The CDR3 reads CASSPPDRAGETQYF. Here the CDR3 DNA reads TGTGCCAGCTCACCCCCGGACAGGGCAGGCGAGACCCAGTACTTC. Full variable domain (missing parts from reference TRBV18 and TRBJ2-5): NAGVMQNPRHLVRRRGQEARLRCSPMKGHSHVYWYRQLPEEGLKFMVYLQKENIIDESGMPKERFSAEFPKEGPSILRIQQVVRGDSAAYFCASSPPDRAGETQYFGPGTRLLVL.

This sequence joins TRBV2 and TRBJ2-2; 12 bases match TRBD2. The CDR3 consists of 17 residues. V gave up 8 bases and J gave up 6 bases; unmatched junction bases: 13. The germline V gene has CDR1 SNHLY and CDR2 FYNNEI. As DNA, the CDR3 is TGTGCCAGCGGGGTCTCGGCTAGCGGGAGGGAAGCCGGGGAGCTGTTTTTT. As protein: CASGVSASGREAGELFF.

J is TRBJ2-2 and V is TRBV28; 8 bases are a match to TRBD1. Germline CDR1 reads MDHEN; CDR2 reads SYDVKM. The V segment lost 3 bases and the J segment 8 bases; nucleotides outside the gene matches: 5. CDR3 length equals 14 residues. Written as DNA, the CDR3 is TGTGCCAGCAGTTTCAGGGGGCGCGCGGGGGAGCTGTTTTTT. It codes for CASSFRGRAGELFF.

V is TRBV1 and J is TRBJ2-5; TRBD2, the table's D call, lacks a check against the DNA. TRBV1 is tagged as a pseudogene. The CDR3 totals 20 residues. The CDR3 region is CTSSPDLRWLAGEDQETQYF. The DNA for the CDR3 is TGCACCAGCAGCCCTGACTTGCGTTGGCTAGCGGGGGAGGACCAAGAGACCCAGTACTTC.

J is TRBJ2-1 and V is TRBV6-5; D not certain. The CDR3 is 13 amino acids. Germline loops: CDR1 MNHEY, CDR2 SVGAGI. V was pared by 2 bases and J by 4 bases, with 6 bases between. The CDR3 DNA reads TGTGCCAGCAGTTACAGCCCGTACAATGAGCAGTTCTTC. Its protein product is CASSYSPYNEQFF.

The V call is TRBV6-5, the J call TRBJ1-2, with D tentatively TRBD1 (6 bases). V was shortened by 2 bases and J by 6 bases, with 10 bases between the two germline ends. The CDR3 runs 13 residues. Germline V lookup: CDR1 MNHEY, CDR2 SVGAGI. The CDR3 sequence is CASSYGQGNGYTF. DNA for the CDR3: TGTGCCAGCAGTTACGGGCAGGGGAATGGCTACACCTTC.

This clone was detected only a few times. This chain uses TRBV5-5 with TRBJ1-2; D unresolved. V lost 3 bases to trimming and J lost 5 bases, with 14 bases between them. CDR1 is SGHKS, CDR2 YYEKEE, per germline (reference sequence). This CDR3 comprises 14 residues. The CDR3 reads CASSSPRGGYGYTF. The CDR3, as DNA: TGTGCCAGCAGCTCACCCCGGGGAGGGTATGGCTACACCTTC.

The chain joins TRBV5-1 to TRBJ1-2; 7 positions match TRBD1. Germline trimming cut 4 bases from V and 8 bases from J; bases unmatched to any gene: 11. This CDR3 has 14 amino acids. Per germline, CDR1 SGHRS and CDR2 YFSETQ. The CDR3, as DNA: TGCGCCAGCAGCGGACTACAGGGGTCCGGGGGCTACACCTTC. Translation gives CASSGLQGSGGYTF. The full variable domain, with the rest looked up from reference TRBV5-1 and TRBJ1-2, is KAGVTQTPRYLIKTRGQQVTLSCSPISGHRSVSWYQQTPGQGLQFLFEYFSETQRNKGNFPGRFSGRQFSNSRSEMNVSTLELGDSALYLCASSGLQGSGGYTFGSGTRLTVV.

This clone was counted a single time. The gene calls are TRBV28 and TRBJ1-2; no definite D call. Germline loops: CDR1 MDHEN, CDR2 SYDVKM. The CDR3 is 13 residues long. Trimming left V 4 bases short and J 2 bases short, with 8 bases between. The CDR3 sequence: CASSSESNYGYTF. CDR3 bases: TGTGCCAGCAGTTCGGAGAGCAACTATGGCTACACCTTC.

The V call is TRBV28, the J call TRBJ2-7, with 8 nucleotides matching TRBD1. Trimming took 2 bases from V and 2 from J; bases not matched to a gene: 11. Germline CDR1 is MDHEN and CDR2 is SYDVKM. The CDR3 loop spans 17 amino acids. The CDR3 protein is CASSLISRGLVPYEQYF. CDR3 DNA: TGTGCCAGCAGTTTAATCAGCAGGGGGCTTGTCCCCTACGAGCAGTACTTC.

As concerns this clone: Other DNA sequences in this specimen translate into the identical CDR3. J is TRBJ1-5 and V is TRBV2, with D possibly being TRBD1 (6 bases). The CDR3 spans 12 residues. Trimming took 4 bases from V and 7 from J, leaving 8 bases between them. Looked up from germline, CDR1 is SNHLY and CDR2 is FYNNEI. Written as DNA, the CDR3 is TGTGCCAGCAGTGGGGACAACCAGCCCCAGCATTTT. It is translated as CASSGDNQPQHF.

The V and J genes are TRBV5-1 and TRBJ1-2; a weak D match, TRBD1 (6 bases). Per the germline V gene, CDR1 is SGHRS and CDR2 is YFSETQ. The V gene lost 3 bases and the J gene lost 0 bases, with 12 bases spanning the gap. The CDR3 covers 15 residues. The DNA of the CDR3 is TGCGCCAGCAGCTATGGACAGAGAGCTAACTATGGCTACACCTTC. As protein: CASSYGQRANYGYTF.